One and the same sample provided the 26 T cell receptor beta chains below, sequenced in a study of shared clonotypes between healthy human individuals. TCRdb's copy holds only in-frame clones and misses some; the assay was immunoSEQ multiplex PCR. The repertoire holds some 1,100,000 clones, with approximately 80% as singletons. The sample comprised memory CD4+ T cells from PBMCs. Described subset: CD45RA-negative fraction. The receptors derive from a man aged 18 to 35 in good health. Some clones in this sample may be carry-over from other donors' samples.

Ten or more counts support this clone. CDR3 DNA: TGCGCCAGCAGCCAAGGGGAGTCGCAGGCCACTGAAGCTTTCTTT. Amino acids: CASSQGESQATEAFF. This chain joins TRBV4-1 and TRBJ1-1; D remains ambiguous. CDR3 length: 15 residues. Germline loops: CDR1 MGHRA, CDR2 YSYEKL. The ends were cut back, 1 base at V and 4 bases at J, with 13 bases in the middle.

V usage is TRBV30 and J usage is TRBJ2-3; 12 bases agree with TRBD2. This CDR3 contains 14 residues. Germline CDR1 is GTSNPN and CDR2 is SVGIG (reference sequence). V was clipped by 4 bases and J by 3 bases; unmatched bases: 2. The CDR3 reads CAWTLAGGTDTQYF. Here the CDR3 DNA reads TGTGCCTGGACGCTAGCGGGGGGGACAGATACGCAGTATTTT.

Concerning this clone: Other nucleotide sequences in the sample specify the same CDR3. The chain joins TRBV20-1 to TRBJ2-5; D not certain. Germline V gives CDR1 DFQATT, CDR2 SNEGSKA (reference sequence). The ends were cut back, 1 base at V and 5 bases at J, with 5 bases in the middle. This CDR3 is built from 11 residues. The CDR3 sequence is CSARVGETQYF. DNA for the CDR3: TGCAGTGCTAGAGTAGGGGAGACCCAGTACTTC.

This chain uses TRBV4-1 with TRBJ2-7; weak D call: TRBD1 (7 bases). The CDR3 loop spans 15 amino acids. V lost 4 bases to trimming and J lost 1 base, with 14 bases between them. Germline V gives CDR1 MGHRA, CDR2 YSYEKL. CDR3 sequence: CASSPVPGGSYEQYF. DNA for the CDR3: TGCGCCAGCAGCCCAGTACCAGGGGGGTCCTACGAGCAGTACTTC.

The CDR3 DNA reads as TGTGCCAGCAGTCTACGTTGGGGCGTCGACTATGGCTACACCTTC. Its translation: CASSLRWGVDYGYTF. The genes are TRBV27 and TRBJ1-2; a possible D gene is TRBD1 (5 bases). V gave up 5 bases and J gave up 3 bases, with 16 bases separating them. The CDR3 totals 15 residues. Germline values: CDR1 MNHEY, CDR2 SMNVEV (reference sequence).

This chain connects TRBV6-5 to TRBJ2-2, with D tentatively TRBD2 (5 bases). Deletions cut 2 bases from V and 6 bases from J, with 13 bases between. Germline CDR1 MNHEY, CDR2 SVGAGI. The CDR3 totals 15 residues. The CDR3 is CASSYNSGVAGELFF. CDR3 bases: TGTGCCAGCAGTTACAACTCCGGGGTCGCCGGGGAGCTGTTTTTT.

About this clone itself: This sample includes further DNA sequences coding for the same CDR3. V usage is TRBV27 and J usage is TRBJ2-7; possible D gene TRBD2, 7 bases. The CDR3 runs 15 residues. Germline CDR1 and CDR2: MNHEY and SMNVEV (reference sequence). V was cut by 2 bases and J by 3 bases, with 14 bases left in between. The CDR3 here is CASSLGQGRVYEQYF. CDR3 coding DNA: TGTGCCAGCAGTTTAGGGCAGGGGAGGGTCTACGAGCAGTACTTC.

About this clone: The sample contains more than one DNA sequence encoding this CDR3. This chain joins TRBV10-1 and TRBJ1-1, with D possibly matching TRBD1 (5 bases). Per germline, CDR1 WNHNN and CDR2 SYGVQD (reference sequence). This CDR3 is 15 amino acids long. Trimming removed 0 bases at V and 1 base at J, with 9 bases between. CDR3 residues: CASSESPGPNTEAFF. The CDR3 nucleotides read TGCGCCAGCAGTGAGTCCCCGGGGCCGAACACTGAAGCTTTCTTT.

V and J are TRBV4-1 and TRBJ2-7, with unresolved D. Trimming stripped 0 bases from V and 2 bases from J, with 11 bases between. The CDR3 totals 15 residues. Looked up from germline, CDR1 is MGHRA and CDR2 is YSYEKL. In nucleotides, the CDR3 is TGCGCCAGCAGCCAAGAGGGAAGCGATACCTACGAGCAGTACTTC. Its translation is CASSQEGSDTYEQYF.

The chain couples TRBV9 to TRBJ2-1; 7 bases fit TRBD2. Germline CDR1 and CDR2: SGDLS and YYNGEE. J gave up 15 bases and V 3 bases, and 15 bases lay outside the gene matches. The length of the CDR3 is 14 residues. In nucleotides, the CDR3 is TGTGCCAGCAGCGCACCGACTAGCCGGAGTTGGTCGTTCTTC. This gives the protein CASSAPTSRSWSFF.

The rearrangement joins TRBV30 to TRBJ1-1; 8 bases are a match to TRBD1. Looked up from germline, CDR1 is GTSNPN and CDR2 is SVGIG (reference sequence). Unmatched junction bases numbered 6, after V lost 4 bases and J lost 2 bases. There are 14 residues in the CDR3. CDR3 bases: TGTGCCTGGAATCAAGGACAGGGCAACACTGAAGCTTTCTTT. Its translation: CAWNQGQGNTEAFF.

This clone was seen many times. This sequence joins TRBV27 and TRBJ2-3, with D possibly matching TRBD1 (6 bases). The CDR3 covers 15 residues. The V gene lost 7 bases and the J gene lost 3 bases, with 17 bases spanning the gap. The V gene's germline CDR1 is MNHEY and CDR2 SMNVEV (reference sequence). CDR3: CASTKQGPLTDTQYF. The CDR3 bases are TGTGCCAGCACCAAACAGGGCCCGCTAACAGATACGCAGTATTTT.

The chain joins TRBV5-1 to TRBJ1-2, with D unresolved. The germline V and J ends were trimmed by 5 bases and 3 bases, with 14 bases remaining between them. The CDR3 totals 14 residues. Per germline, CDR1 SGHRS and CDR2 YFSETQ. CDR3 residues: CASSLGSSDYGYTF. Written as DNA, the CDR3 is TGCGCCAGCAGTCTGGGCAGTTCGGACTATGGCTACACCTTC.

The chain recombines TRBV7-9 with TRBJ2-4; unclear D gene. CDR1 and CDR2 (germline): SEHNR, FQNEAQ (reference sequence). With 8 bases removed from V and 0 bases from J, the gap between germline ends came to 5 bases. The CDR3 covers 12 residues. The CDR3 DNA is TGTGCCAGCGGCCTAGCCAAAAACATTCAGTACTTC. Translated: CASGLAKNIQYF.

The gene calls are TRBV20-1 and TRBJ2-7; D remains ambiguous. The CDR3 runs to 11 residues. Germline CDR1 is DFQATT and CDR2 is SNEGSKA (reference sequence). Trimming took off 6 bases at V and 4 bases at J, with 10 bases between the two ends. The CDR3 is CSAPVVYEQYF. Written as DNA, the CDR3 is TGCAGTGCCCCGGTGGTGTACGAGCAGTACTTC.

The rearrangement joins TRBV14 to TRBJ2-7, with 7 bases that match TRBD2. In germline, CDR1 is SGHDN, CDR2 FVKESK. Trimming at V came to 1 base and at J to 6 bases, leaving 3 bases not matched to a gene. This CDR3 contains 13 residues. Here the CDR3 DNA reads TGTGCCAGCAGCCAAGGGGGGAGGGGCGAGCAGTACTTC. Amino acids: CASSQGGRGEQYF.

The rearrangement uses TRBV28 and TRBJ1-3; D call uncertain. The CDR3 spans 15 residues. Per the germline V gene, CDR1 is MDHEN and CDR2 is SYDVKM. The germline V and J ends were trimmed by 3 bases and 2 bases, with 11 bases remaining between them. The CDR3 DNA reads as TGTGCCAGCAGTTTCCCTAATACAGCTGGAAACACCATATATTTT. It translates to CASSFPNTAGNTIYF.

The chain carries TRBV5-1 and TRBJ1-1, with a weak D call TRBD1 (5 bases). This CDR3 comprises 14 residues. Trimming pared 2 bases from V and 3 bases from J, leaving 11 bases between. The germline CDR1 and CDR2 sequences are SGHRS and YFSETQ. The CDR3 spells CASSFGTEDTEAFF. The CDR3 region has the DNA TGCGCCAGCAGCTTTGGGACCGAGGACACTGAAGCTTTCTTT. Combining the CDR3 with reference TRBV5-1 and TRBJ1-1 gives the whole variable domain KAGVTQTPRYLIKTRGQQVTLSCSPISGHRSVSWYQQTPGQGLQFLFEYFSETQRNKGNFPGRFSGRQFSNSRSEMNVSTLELGDSALYLCASSFGTEDTEAFFGQGTRLTVV.

The chain has TRBV6-1 and TRBJ1-5; TRBD1 is a possible D gene (6 bases). V was pared by 5 bases and J by 0 bases, with 11 bases between. From germline, CDR1 is MNHNS and CDR2 SASEGT. The CDR3 contains 15 residues. CDR3 sequence: CASSTGPNSNQPQHF. CDR3 coding DNA: TGTGCCAGCAGTACAGGGCCAAATAGCAATCAGCCCCAGCATTTT.

This chain connects TRBV6-1 to TRBJ1-3, with D perhaps TRBD1 (6 bases). This CDR3 contains 14 residues. V was pared by 6 bases and J by 1 base, with 10 bases between. The germline CDR1 and CDR2 sequences are MNHNS and SASEGT. The CDR3 region has the DNA TGTGCCAGCAGGGTCAGGGGTTCTGGAAACACCATATATTTT. It encodes CASRVRGSGNTIYF.

The chain employs TRBV27 and TRBJ2-7; TRBD1 might be the D (6 bases). The V gene lost 0 bases and the J gene lost 2 bases, with 23 bases spanning the gap. CDR3 length: 19 residues. Germline lookup yields CDR1 MNHEY and CDR2 SMNVEV (reference sequence). CDR3 sequence reads: CASSLSLVTKGHLAYEQYF. CDR3 nucleotide sequence: TGTGCCAGCAGTTTATCCCTGGTGACGAAGGGACACCTAGCCTACGAGCAGTACTTC.

This clone was counted between two and nine times. The rearrangement links TRBV9 to TRBJ2-7; D may be TRBD1 (6 bases). The V gene lost 3 bases and the J gene lost 2 bases, with 15 bases spanning the gap. The CDR3 spans 15 residues. Germline lookup yields CDR1 SGDLS and CDR2 YYNGEE. CDR3 sequence: CASSEGVGGPYEQYF. Written as DNA, the CDR3 is TGTGCCAGCAGCGAGGGGGTTGGGGGCCCCTACGAGCAGTACTTC.

The V and J genes are TRBV29-1 and TRBJ2-5, with TRBD1 identical over 8 bases. Germline V gives CDR1 SQVTM, CDR2 ANQGSEA. The CDR3 runs to 12 residues. Trimming took 5 bases from V and 5 from J; bases not matched to a gene: 4. CDR3 coding DNA: TGCAGCGTTAAAGGACAGGGCGAGACCCAGTACTTC. This codes for CSVKGQGETQYF.

Of note for this clone: This sample includes further DNA sequences coding for the same CDR3. The chain uses TRBV5-4 and TRBJ2-1, with TRBD1 matching 7 bases. The CDR3 covers 15 residues. V was pared by 1 base and J by 4 bases, with 5 bases of the junction left unmatched. Germline CDR1 SGHNT, CDR2 YYREEE (reference sequence). This CDR3 is CASSLTGDSYNEQFF. In nucleotides, the CDR3 is TGTGCCAGCAGCTTGACAGGGGATTCTTACAATGAGCAGTTCTTC.

The V and J genes are TRBV7-6 and TRBJ2-5; TRBD2 aligns across 14 bases. CDR1 and CDR2 from the germline V gene are SGHVS and FNYEAQ. V dropped 4 bases and J dropped 3; count of bases not matched to a gene: 7. This CDR3 comprises 17 residues. The CDR3 protein is CASSSRLAGGPEETQYF. CDR3 DNA sequence: TGTGCCAGCAGCTCCAGACTAGCGGGAGGGCCGGAAGAGACCCAGTACTTC.

The chain has TRBV18 and TRBJ2-1, with 9 positions matching TRBD2. CDR1 and CDR2 (germline): KGHSH, LQKENI. The CDR3 is made up of 16 amino acids. V trimming: 3 bases; J trimming: 7 bases; junction bases outside the gene matches: 10. CDR3 coding DNA: TGTGCCAGCTCACCCCGGGTAGCGGGAGTCTGGAATGAGCAGTTCTTC. This sequence encodes CASSPRVAGVWNEQFF.